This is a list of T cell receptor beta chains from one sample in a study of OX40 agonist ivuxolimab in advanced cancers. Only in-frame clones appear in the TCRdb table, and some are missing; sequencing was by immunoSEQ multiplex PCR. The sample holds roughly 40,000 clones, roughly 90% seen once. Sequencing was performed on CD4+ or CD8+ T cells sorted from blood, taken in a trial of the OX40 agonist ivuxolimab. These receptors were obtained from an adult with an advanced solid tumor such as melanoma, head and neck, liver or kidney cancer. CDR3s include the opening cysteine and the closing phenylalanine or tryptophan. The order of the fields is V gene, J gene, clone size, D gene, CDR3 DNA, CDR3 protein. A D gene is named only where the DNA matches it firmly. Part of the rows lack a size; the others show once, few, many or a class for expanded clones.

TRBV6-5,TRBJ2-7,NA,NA,TGTGCCAGCAGTTACTCGGCACTTTACGAGCAGTACTTC,CASSYSALYEQYF
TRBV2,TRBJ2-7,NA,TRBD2,TGTGCCAGCAGTCATAGCGGGGGGAGCTCCTACGAGCAGTACTTC,CASSHSGGSSYEQYF
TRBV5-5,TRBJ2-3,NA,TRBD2,TGTGCCAGCAGCTTGGCCGGGACTACCACAGATACGCAGTATTTT,CASSLAGTTTDTQYF
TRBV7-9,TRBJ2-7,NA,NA,TGTGCCAGCAGCCCCACCCAGGGTCAACTAACCTACGAGCAGTACTTC,CASSPTQGQLTYEQYF
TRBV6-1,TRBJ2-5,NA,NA,TGTGCCAGCAGTAGTACGTACCAAGAGACCCAGTACTTC,CASSSTYQETQYF
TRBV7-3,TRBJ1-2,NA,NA,TGTGCCAGTCGACCAGGGAGTGGTGGCTACACCTTC,CASRPGSGGYTF
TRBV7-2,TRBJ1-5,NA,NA,TGTGCCAGCAGCTCCGGGACATCACTCTATAGCAATCAGCCCCAGCATTTT,CASSSGTSLYSNQPQHF
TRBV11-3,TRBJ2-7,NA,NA,TGTGCCAGCAGCCCAACCACGACTGACGAGCAGTACTTC,CASSPTTTDEQYF
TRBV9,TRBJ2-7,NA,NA,TGTGCCAGCAGCCCAGCCGGGACAAGCTACGAGCAGTACTTC,CASSPAGTSYEQYF
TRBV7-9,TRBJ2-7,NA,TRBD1,TGTGCCAGCAGCTCCAGACAGGGGGAAATATACGAGCAGTACTTC,CASSSRQGEIYEQYF
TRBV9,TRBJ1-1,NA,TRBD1,TGTGCCAGCAGCGGAGTTCAACAGGGGCGGGCTGAAGCTTTCTTT,CASSGVQQGRAEAFF
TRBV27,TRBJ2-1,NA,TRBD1,TGTGCCAGCAGTTTAGGACAGGGCAATGAGCAGTTCTTC,CASSLGQGNEQFF
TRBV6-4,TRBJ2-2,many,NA,TGTGCCAGCAGTGAAGCGAACACCGGGGAGCTGTTTTTT,CASSEANTGELFF
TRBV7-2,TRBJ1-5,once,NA,TGTGCCAGCAGCCGTGCGGACACACCCCGGGAGTATAGCAATCAGCCCCAGCATTTT,CASSRADTPREYSNQPQHF
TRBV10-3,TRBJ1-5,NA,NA,TGTGCCATCAGTGAGTCTCTGGAGAAAAATCAGCCCCAGCATTTT,CAISESLEKNQPQHF
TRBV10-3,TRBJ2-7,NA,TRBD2,TGTGCCATCAAGATGGGCGGGGGGTCCTACGAGCAGTACTTC,CAIKMGGGSYEQYF
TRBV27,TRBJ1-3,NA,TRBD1,TGTGCCAGCAGTCAACGCAGGGGGGACACCATATATTTT,CASSQRRGDTIYF
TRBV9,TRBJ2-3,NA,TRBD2,TGTGCCAGCAGCGCCTTACTAGCGGGGGGTGACACAGATACGCAGTATTTT,CASSALLAGGDTDTQYF
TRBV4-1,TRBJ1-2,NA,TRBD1,TGCGCCAGCAGCCCTTTGGACAGGGAGCATGGCTACACCTTC,CASSPLDREHGYTF
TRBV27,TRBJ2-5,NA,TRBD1,TGTGCCAGCAGTTTATACCCACAGGGGGCAGAGACCCAGTACTTC,CASSLYPQGAETQYF
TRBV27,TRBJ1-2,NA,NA,TGTGCCAGCAGTTTATCGTCCCCACCCGAGACAAGATATGGCTACACCTTC,CASSLSSPPETRYGYTF
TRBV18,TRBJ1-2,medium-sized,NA,TGTGCCAGCGGTGACAGCTATGGCTACACCTTC,CASGDSYGYTF
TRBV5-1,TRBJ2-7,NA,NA,TGCGCCAGCAGCATGGACCCGGCGGGCTACGAGCAGTACTTC,CASSMDPAGYEQYF
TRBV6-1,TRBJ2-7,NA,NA,TGTGCCAGCATACGGGGTAACGAGCAGTACTTC,CASIRGNEQYF
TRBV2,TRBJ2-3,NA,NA,TGTGCCAGCAGCGACCACCTAGATACGCAGTATTTT,CASSDHLDTQYF
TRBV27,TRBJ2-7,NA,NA,TGTGCCAGCAGTTACGCACGAGGCGCGGAGTACGAGCAGTACTTC,CASSYARGAEYEQYF
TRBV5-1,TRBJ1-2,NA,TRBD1,TGCGCCAGCAGGCCCGGACCGGACAGGGTTAACTATGGCTACACCTTC,CASRPGPDRVNYGYTF
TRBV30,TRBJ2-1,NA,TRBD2,TGTGCCTGGAGTGTACCCCTAGCGGACTCCCTCTTCTACAATGAGCAGTTCTTC,CAWSVPLADSLFYNEQFF
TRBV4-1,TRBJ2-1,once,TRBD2,TGCGCCAGCAGCCAAGATGCGGGACTAGCGGTCTACAATGAGCAGTTCTTC,CASSQDAGLAVYNEQFF
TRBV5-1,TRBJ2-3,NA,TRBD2,TGCGCCAGCAGCCCTCGGCGGGGGGCTGCCACAGATACGCAGTATTTT,CASSPRRGAATDTQYF
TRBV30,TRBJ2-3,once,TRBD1,TGTGCCTGGAGTGTCGGGACAGCATACACAGATACGCAGTATTTT,CAWSVGTAYTDTQYF
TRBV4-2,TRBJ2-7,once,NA,TGTGCCAGCAGCCAAGTGCGGGATTCCTACGAGCAGTACTTC,CASSQVRDSYEQYF
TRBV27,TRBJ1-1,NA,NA,TGTGCCAGCAGTTTACGGACGTCGTCCACTGAAGCTTTCTTT,CASSLRTSSTEAFF
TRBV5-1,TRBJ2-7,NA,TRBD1,TGCGCCAGCAGCCTTCCCCCACAGGGGGCGAGACACGAGCAGTACTTC,CASSLPPQGARHEQYF
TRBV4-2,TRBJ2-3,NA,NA,TGTGCCAGCAGCCAAGAAGTGCAGAGCACAGATACGCAGTATTTT,CASSQEVQSTDTQYF
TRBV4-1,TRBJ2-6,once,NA,TGCGCCAGCAGCCAAGTCAGAACGGAATTTTCTGGGGCCAACGTCCTGACTTTC,CASSQVRTEFSGANVLTF
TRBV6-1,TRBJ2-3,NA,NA,TGTGCCAGCAGTCGACCGGGGGCCCCTAGGGATTTT,CASSRPGAPRDF
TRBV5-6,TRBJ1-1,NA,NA,TGTGCCAGCAGCTTGGGGGCGATGGTATGGGGGGCGAGGGACACTGAAGCTTTCTTT,CASSLGAMVWGARDTEAFF
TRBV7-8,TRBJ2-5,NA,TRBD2,TGTGCCAGCAGCTGGCTTGTGGTTAGCGGGGAGGAGACCCAGTACTTC,CASSWLVVSGEETQYF
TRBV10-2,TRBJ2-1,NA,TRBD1,TGCGCCAGCAGTGAGGCGACAGGGGGTATCAACAATGAGCAGTTCTTC,CASSEATGGINNEQFF
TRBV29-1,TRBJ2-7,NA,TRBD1,TGCAGCGTTGAACAGGGGGCGGGTGAGCAGTACTTC,CSVEQGAGEQYF
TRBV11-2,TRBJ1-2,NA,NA,TGTGCCAGCAGCTTAGGGCCCCGACAGGATGGCTACACCTTC,CASSLGPRQDGYTF
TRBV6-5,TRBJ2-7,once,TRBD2,TGTGCCAGCAGTTACGTAGGGACTAGCGGGAGGTACGAGCAGTACTTC,CASSYVGTSGRYEQYF
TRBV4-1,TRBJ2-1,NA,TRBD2,TGCGCCAGCAGCCTTGCAGGGACTAGGCTACCGGACGATGAGCAGTTCTTC,CASSLAGTRLPDDEQFF
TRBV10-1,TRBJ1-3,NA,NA,TGCGCCAGCAGTGGGGCCACCTCTGGAAACACCATATATTTT,CASSGATSGNTIYF
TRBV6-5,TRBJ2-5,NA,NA,TGTGCCAGCAGGTCGTCATTGGGGGCCGGGGAGACCCAGTACTTC,CASRSSLGAGETQYF
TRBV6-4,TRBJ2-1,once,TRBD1,TGTGCCAGGGGACAGACCTACAATGAGCAGTTCTTC,CARGQTYNEQFF
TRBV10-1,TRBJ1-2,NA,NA,TGCGCCAGCAGTGACAACAGTGGTGGCTACACCTTC,CASSDNSGGYTF
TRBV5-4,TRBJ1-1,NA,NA,TGTGCCAGCAGCGCCTCAGTCCACGTGAGGGACACTGAAGCTTTCTTT,CASSASVHVRDTEAFF